This T cell receptor beta chain was captured in a study of OX40 agonist ivuxolimab in advanced cancers. About the study: Recorded diagnoses for dose-escalation patients were hepatocellular carcinoma, melanoma, renal cell or head and neck cancer. Participants could have had prior anti-PD-1, anti-PD-L1 or anti-CTLA-4 therapy, and less than 45% had some. Overall study results and limits: Within 6 weeks, CD4+ and CD8+ blood T cells expanded clonally at 0.1 to 3.0 mg/kg.

V lost 1 base and J 8 bases, leaving 18 bases between the germline ends. The CDR3 has 16 residues. CDR1 LNHDA and CDR2 SQIVND come from the germline V gene (reference sequence). Only one count was recorded for this clone. Its antigen is as yet unknown. Measured with immunoSEQ multiplex PCR; TCRdb has only the in-frame clones, and not every one. The repertoire holds 45,000 to 55,000 clones, with 83% as singletons. This sample comprised CD4+ or CD8+ T cells sorted from blood, obtained in a trial of the OX40 agonist ivuxolimab. The clonotype originates from an adult with an advanced solid tumor such as melanoma, head and neck, liver or kidney cancer. The chain employs TRBV19 and TRBJ2-4, with TRBD2 as a possible D gene (6 bases). This CDR3 is CASSIVASRREDIQYF. The CDR3 bases are TGTGCCAGTAGTATAGTGGCCAGCCGGCGGGAAGACATTCAGTACTTC.